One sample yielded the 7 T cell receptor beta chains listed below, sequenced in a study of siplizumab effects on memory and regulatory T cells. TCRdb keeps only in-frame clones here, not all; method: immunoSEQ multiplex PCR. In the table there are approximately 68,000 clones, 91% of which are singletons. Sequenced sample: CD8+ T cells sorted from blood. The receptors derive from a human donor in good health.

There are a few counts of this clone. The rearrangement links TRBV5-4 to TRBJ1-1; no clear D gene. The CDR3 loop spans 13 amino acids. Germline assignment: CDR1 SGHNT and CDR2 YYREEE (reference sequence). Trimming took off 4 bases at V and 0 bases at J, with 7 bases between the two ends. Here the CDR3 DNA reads TGTGCCAGCAGCCCAGACATGAACACTGAAGCTTTCTTT. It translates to CASSPDMNTEAFF. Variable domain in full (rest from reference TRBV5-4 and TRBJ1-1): ETGVTQSPTHLIKTRGQQVTLRCSSQSGHNTVSWYQQALGQGPQFIFQYYREEENGRGNFPPRFSGLQFPNYSSELNVNALELDDSALYLCASSPDMNTEAFFGQGTRLTVV.

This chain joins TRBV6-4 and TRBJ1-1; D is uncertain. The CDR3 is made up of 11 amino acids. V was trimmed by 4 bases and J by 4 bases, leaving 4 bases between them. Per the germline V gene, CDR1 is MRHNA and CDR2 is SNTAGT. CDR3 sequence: CASSVGTEAFF. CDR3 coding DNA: TGTGCCAGCAGTGTCGGCACTGAAGCTTTCTTT.

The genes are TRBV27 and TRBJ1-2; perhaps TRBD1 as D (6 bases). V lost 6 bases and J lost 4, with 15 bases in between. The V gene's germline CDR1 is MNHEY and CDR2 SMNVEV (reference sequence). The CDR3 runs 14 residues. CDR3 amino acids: CASSPGGTPYGYTF. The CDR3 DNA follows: TGTGCCAGCAGCCCTGGGGGGACACCCTATGGCTACACCTTC.

The CDR3 DNA follows: TGTGCCAGTACCGACAGCTATGGCTACACCTTC. Translation gives CASTDSYGYTF. This sequence joins TRBV19 and TRBJ1-2, with D maybe TRBD1 (5 bases). The CDR3 has 11 amino acids. Trimming took 7 bases from V and 4 from J, leaving 7 bases between them. The V gene's germline CDR1 is LNHDA and CDR2 SQIVND (reference sequence).

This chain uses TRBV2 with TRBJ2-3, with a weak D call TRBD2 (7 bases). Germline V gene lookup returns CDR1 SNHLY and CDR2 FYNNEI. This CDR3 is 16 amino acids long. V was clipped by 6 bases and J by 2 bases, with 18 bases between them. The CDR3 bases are TGTGCCAGCAGAGTAGGGGGGGCCTCGCACACAGATACGCAGTATTTT. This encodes CASRVGGASHTDTQYF.

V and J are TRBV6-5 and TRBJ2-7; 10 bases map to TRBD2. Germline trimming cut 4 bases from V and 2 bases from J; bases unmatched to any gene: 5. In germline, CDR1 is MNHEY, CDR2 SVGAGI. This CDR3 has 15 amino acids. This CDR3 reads CASSFVAGGTYEQYF. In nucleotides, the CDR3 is TGTGCCAGCAGTTTTGTAGCGGGAGGAACCTACGAGCAGTACTTC.

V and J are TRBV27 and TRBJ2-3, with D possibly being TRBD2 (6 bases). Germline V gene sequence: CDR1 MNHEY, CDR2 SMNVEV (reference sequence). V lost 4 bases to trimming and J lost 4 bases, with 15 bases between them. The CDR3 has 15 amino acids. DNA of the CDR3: TGTGCCAGCAGTTCACCTTCCGGGGAGGCAGATACGCAGTATTTT. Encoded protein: CASSSPSGEADTQYF.